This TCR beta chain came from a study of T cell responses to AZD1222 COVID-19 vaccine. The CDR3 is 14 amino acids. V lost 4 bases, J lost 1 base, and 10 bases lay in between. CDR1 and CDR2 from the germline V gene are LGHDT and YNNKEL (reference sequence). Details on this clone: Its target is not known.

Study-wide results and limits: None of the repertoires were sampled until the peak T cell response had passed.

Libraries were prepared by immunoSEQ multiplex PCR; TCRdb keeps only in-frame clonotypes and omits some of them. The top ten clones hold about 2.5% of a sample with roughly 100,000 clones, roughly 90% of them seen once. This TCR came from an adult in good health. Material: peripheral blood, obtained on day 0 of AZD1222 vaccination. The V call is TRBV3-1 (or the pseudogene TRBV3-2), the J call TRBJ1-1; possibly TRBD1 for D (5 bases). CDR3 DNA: TGTGCCAGCAGCCGAGATGGACAGAACACTGAAGCTTTCTTT. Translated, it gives CASSRDGQNTEAFF.